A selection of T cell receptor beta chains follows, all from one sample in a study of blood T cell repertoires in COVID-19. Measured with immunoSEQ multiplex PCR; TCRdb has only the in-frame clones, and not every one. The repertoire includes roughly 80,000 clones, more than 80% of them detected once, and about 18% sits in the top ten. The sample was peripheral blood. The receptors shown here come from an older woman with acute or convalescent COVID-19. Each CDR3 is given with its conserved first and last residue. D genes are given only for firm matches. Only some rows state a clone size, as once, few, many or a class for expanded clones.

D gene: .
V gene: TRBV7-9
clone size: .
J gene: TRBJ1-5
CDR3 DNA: TGTGCCAGCAGCTTAGTAAATTCCGGTTATCAGCCCCAGCATTTT
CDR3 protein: CASSLVNSGYQPQHF

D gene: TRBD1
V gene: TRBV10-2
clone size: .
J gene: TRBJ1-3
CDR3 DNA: TGCGCCAGCAGGACCGGGACAGCTGGAAACACCATATATTTT
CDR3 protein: CASRTGTAGNTIYF

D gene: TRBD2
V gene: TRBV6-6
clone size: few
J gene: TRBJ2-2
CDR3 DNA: TGTGCCAGCAGTCCCGTCGCGGGGGGGAACACCGGGGAGCTGTTTTTT
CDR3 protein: CASSPVAGGNTGELFF

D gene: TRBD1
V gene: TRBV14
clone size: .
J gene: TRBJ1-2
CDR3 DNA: TGTGCCAGCAGCCCGGGACAGGGGAAGAATGGCTACACCTTC
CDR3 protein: CASSPGQGKNGYTF

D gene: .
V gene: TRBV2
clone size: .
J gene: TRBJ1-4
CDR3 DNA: TGTGCCAGCACCAAATCGGCCGTGGGGCTACTTTTT
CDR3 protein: CASTKSAVGLLF

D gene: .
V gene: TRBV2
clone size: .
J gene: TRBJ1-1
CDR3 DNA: TGTGCCAGCAGTGAAGCGCTTCGGCAGGGGAAGGCTTTCTTT
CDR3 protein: CASSEALRQGKAFF

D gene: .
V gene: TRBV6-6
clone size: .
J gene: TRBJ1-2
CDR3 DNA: TGTGCCAGCAGTTATACAGGGAACTATGGCTACACCTTC
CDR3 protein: CASSYTGNYGYTF

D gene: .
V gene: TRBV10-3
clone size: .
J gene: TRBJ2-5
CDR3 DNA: TGTGCCATCAATACAGGGTCCTCCCAAGAGACCCAGTACTTC
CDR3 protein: CAINTGSSQETQYF

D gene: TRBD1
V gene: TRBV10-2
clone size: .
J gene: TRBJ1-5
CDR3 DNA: TGCGCCAGTCGGGCTGGGACAGGGAGCAATCAGCCCCAGCATTTT
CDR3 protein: CASRAGTGSNQPQHF

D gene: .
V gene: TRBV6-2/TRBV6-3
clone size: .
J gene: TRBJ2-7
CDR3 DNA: TGTGCCAGCAGTTACTCCCAGGGTATAGCCTACGAGCAGTACTTC
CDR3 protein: CASSYSQGIAYEQYF

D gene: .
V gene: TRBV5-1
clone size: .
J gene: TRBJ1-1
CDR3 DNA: TGCGCCAGCAGGAGATCATCTGATCGCACTGAAGCTTTCTTT
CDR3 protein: CASRRSSDRTEAFF

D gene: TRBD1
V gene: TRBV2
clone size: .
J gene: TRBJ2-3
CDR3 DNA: TGTGCCAGCCAAGTAGACAGGGGTGTAACAGATACGCAGTATTTT
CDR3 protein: CASQVDRGVTDTQYF

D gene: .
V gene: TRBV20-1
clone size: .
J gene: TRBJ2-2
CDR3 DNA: TGCAGTGCTAGTAACCCGGGTACCGGGGAGCTGTTTTTT
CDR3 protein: CSASNPGTGELFF

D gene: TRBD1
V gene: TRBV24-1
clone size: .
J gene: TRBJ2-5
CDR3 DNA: TGTGCCACCAGTGACCCCCGGAGAGGGGGCGAAGAGACCCAGTACTTC
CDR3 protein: CATSDPRRGGEETQYF

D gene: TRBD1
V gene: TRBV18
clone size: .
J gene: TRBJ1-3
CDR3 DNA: TGTGCCAGCTCACTGGACAGGGCCCGCTCTGGAAACACCATATATTTT
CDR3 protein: CASSLDRARSGNTIYF

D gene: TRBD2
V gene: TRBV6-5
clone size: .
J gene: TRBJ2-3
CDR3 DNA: TGTGCCAGCAGATATAGCGGGGCCCCCCAAGATACGCAGTATTTT
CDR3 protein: CASRYSGAPQDTQYF